Presented here are 19 T cell receptor beta chains from one specimen sequenced in a study of monozygotic twins with inflammatory bowel disease. TCRdb reprocessed the 5' RACE reads and reports one entry per CDR3 protein, with no DNA. The sample data list roughly 100,000 distinct CDR3 sequences. The specimen was blood. These receptors were taken from a human donor with ulcerative colitis or Crohn's disease, or a healthy co-twin of an affected twin (not recorded which).

The chain employs TRBV30 and TRBJ1-1. Germline V gives CDR1 GTSNPN, CDR2 SVGIG (reference sequence). This CDR3 is 11 amino acids long. The CDR3 protein is CAWNPNTEAFF.

This chain connects TRBV28 to TRBJ2-1; TCRdb selects TRBD2, and the lack of DNA leaves this call unchecked. Germline assignment: CDR1 MDHEN and CDR2 SYDVKM. The CDR3 runs 19 residues. CDR3: CASSFLPILAGAQNNEQFF.

The V gene is TRBV20-1, the J gene TRBJ2-4. This CDR3 contains 14 residues. Germline V gene sequence: CDR1 DFQATT, CDR2 SNEGSKA (reference sequence). CDR3 loop: CSAGKSLAKNIQYF.

The chain uses TRBV15 and TRBJ2-1; TCRdb gives TRBD2 as the D gene, but with no DNA this cannot be confirmed. Germline CDR1 is LNHNV and CDR2 is YYDKDF (reference sequence). This CDR3 is built from 14 residues. The CDR3 sequence is CATQRDSNYNEQFF.

The chain carries TRBV7-8 and TRBJ2-1; TCRdb selects TRBD1, and the lack of DNA leaves this call unchecked. The germline V gene has CDR1 SGHVS and CDR2 FQNEAQ. This CDR3 has 16 residues. CDR3 amino acids: CASSLFLRGTDNEQFF.

The chain employs TRBV7-9 and TRBJ1-3. Looked up from germline, CDR1 is SEHNR and CDR2 is FQNEAQ (reference sequence). This CDR3 contains 16 residues. CDR3 protein: CASTSQTAGSGNTIYF. Using reference TRBV7-9 and TRBJ1-3 for the parts outside the CDR3, the full variable domain is DTGVSQNPRHKITKRGQNVTFRCDPISEHNRLYWYRQTLGQGPEFLTYFQNEAQLEKSRLLSDRFSAERPKGSFSTLEIQRTEQGDSAMYLCASTSQTAGSGNTIYFGEGSWLTVV.

The CDR3 spells CASSLVSGGENMQYF. The V and J genes are TRBV5-4 and TRBJ2-4; TCRdb indicates TRBD2, and absent DNA this call remains unverified. Germline CDR1 is SGHNT and CDR2 is YYREEE (reference sequence). This CDR3 is built from 15 residues.

The chain employs TRBV5-1 and TRBJ2-2; TCRdb's assignment of TRBD1 cannot be checked, as there is no DNA. The CDR3 length is 17 residues. Germline CDR1 reads SGHRS; CDR2 reads YFSETQ. CDR3: CASSSRTGGSNTGELFF.

V gene TRBV28 combines with J gene TRBJ2-5; TCRdb returns TRBD1, unconfirmable since there is no DNA. The CDR3 has 13 residues. Germline values: CDR1 MDHEN, CDR2 SYDVKM. The CDR3 sequence: CASTRQGIETQYF.

The chain links TRBV10-3 to TRBJ2-1; without DNA, the TCRdb call of TRBD1 cannot be checked. Germline values: CDR1 ENHRY, CDR2 SYGVKD. The CDR3 totals 14 residues. CDR3 sequence: CATTPPRGRNEQFF.

The chain recombines TRBV29-1 with TRBJ2-3; TCRdb returns TRBD1, unconfirmable since there is no DNA. The CDR3 extends over 14 amino acids. CDR1 is SQVTM and CDR2 is ANQGSEA in the germline V gene. CDR3 region: CSVDLGRVTDTQYF.

The V call is TRBV4-3, the J call TRBJ2-3. CDR1 is LGHNA, CDR2 YSLEER, per germline. The CDR3 runs 14 residues. The CDR3 sequence: CASSQDRGVDTQYF.

This CDR3 is CASSQDVGGYEQYF. The V gene is TRBV11-1, the J gene TRBJ2-7; the D call from TCRdb, TRBD1, cannot be confirmed without DNA. This CDR3 is 14 amino acids long. Germline CDR1 SGHAT, CDR2 FQDESV (reference sequence).

This sequence joins TRBV9 and TRBJ2-7; TCRdb lists TRBD1, though no DNA is available to test this call. Germline V gene sequence: CDR1 SGDLS, CDR2 YYNGEE. This CDR3 is 15 amino acids long. This CDR3 is CASSETGTGAYEQYF.

J is TRBJ2-3 and V is TRBV4-2; lacking DNA, the TRBD1 call made by TCRdb goes unchecked. Germline loops: CDR1 LGHNA, CDR2 YNFKEQ. This CDR3 contains 15 residues. CDR3 sequence reads: CASDQTGGRTDTQYF.

The V gene is TRBV24-1, the J gene TRBJ2-7. The V gene's germline CDR1 is KGHDR and CDR2 SFDVKD. The CDR3 has 14 residues. The CDR3 here is CATSDPRRGSEQYF.

J is TRBJ1-2 and V is TRBV3-1. Looked up from germline, CDR1 is LGHDT and CDR2 is YNNKEL (reference sequence). This CDR3 has 13 residues. This CDR3 is CASSQELGYGYTF.

This CDR3 reads CASSFGAYEQYF. V and J are TRBV28 and TRBJ2-7. This CDR3 region has 12 residues. From germline, CDR1 is MDHEN and CDR2 SYDVKM.

The chain couples TRBV5-4 to TRBJ2-5; the D call of TRBD2 rests on TCRdb alone, since no DNA is present to check it. This CDR3 has 15 residues. Per the germline V gene, CDR1 is SGHNT and CDR2 is YYREEE (reference sequence). CDR3 region: CASSRPGLEKETQYF.